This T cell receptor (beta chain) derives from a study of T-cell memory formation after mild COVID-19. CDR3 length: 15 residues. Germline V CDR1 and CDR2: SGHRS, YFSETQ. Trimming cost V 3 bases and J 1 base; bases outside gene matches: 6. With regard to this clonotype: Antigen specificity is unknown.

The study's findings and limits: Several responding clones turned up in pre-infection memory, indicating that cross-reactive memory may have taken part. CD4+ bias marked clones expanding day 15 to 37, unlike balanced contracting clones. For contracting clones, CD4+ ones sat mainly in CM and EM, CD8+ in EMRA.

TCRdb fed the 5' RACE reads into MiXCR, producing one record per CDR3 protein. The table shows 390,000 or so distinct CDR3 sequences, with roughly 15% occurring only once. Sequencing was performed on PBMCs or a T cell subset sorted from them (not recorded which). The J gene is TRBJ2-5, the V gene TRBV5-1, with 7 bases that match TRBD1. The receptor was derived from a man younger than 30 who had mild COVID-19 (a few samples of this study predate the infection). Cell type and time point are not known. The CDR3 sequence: CASSSRQGSQETQYF. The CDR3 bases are TGCGCCAGCAGCTCCCGACAGGGATCCCAAGAGACCCAGTACTTC.